Below are 15 T cell receptor beta chains sequenced from a single sample in a study of T cells in Graves' hyperthyroidism and ophthalmopathy. There were TCR beta CDR3 regions amplified from RNA transcripts. With the HTBI primer set, the TCR CDR3 went through a first round of RT-PCR. TCRdb reprocessed the multiplex PCR reads with MiXCR, giving one entry per CDR3 protein. Altogether almost 600,000 distinct CDR3 sequences are present, more than 11% being singletons, with the ten largest covering 5.8%. Source material: blood. The source of these receptors is a woman between 25 and 40 years old with Graves' hyperthyroidism that later progressed to Graves' ophthalmopathy.

The CDR3 sequence: CASSQNPAETQYF. The CDR3 DNA reads as TGCGCCAGCAGCCAAAACCCTGCGGAGACCCAGTACTTC. This sequence joins TRBV4-3 and TRBJ2-5; D is uncertain. Trimming left V 2 bases short and J 5 bases short, with 9 bases between. The CDR3 length is 13 residues. The germline V gene encodes CDR1 LGHNA and CDR2 YSLEER.

The sample holds many counts of this clonotype. The chain has TRBV11-2 and TRBJ1-2, with D unresolved. CDR1 is SGHAT, CDR2 FQNNGV, per germline. The CDR3 consists of 17 residues. Trimming pared 3 bases from V and 4 bases from J, leaving 21 bases between. Written as DNA, the CDR3 is TGTGCCAGCAGCTTGTCCGCGGCAATATTGTCATCCTATGGCTACACCTTC. It codes for CASSLSAAILSSYGYTF.

This clonotype was detected ten times or more. The chain combines TRBV24-1 with TRBJ1-3; TRBD1 agrees at 8 bases. The CDR3 covers 13 residues. Trimming at V came to 2 bases and at J to 7 bases, leaving 0 bases not matched to a gene. Germline V lookup: CDR1 KGHDR, CDR2 SFDVKD. DNA of the CDR3: TGTGCCACCAGTGATTGGACAGGGAACACCATATATTTT. It codes for CATSDWTGNTIYF.

The table lists this clonotype with many counts. This chain joins TRBV3-1 and TRBJ2-1; TRBD2 is a possible D gene (6 bases). Trimming left V 4 bases short and J 4 bases short, with 23 bases between. Looked up from germline, CDR1 is LGHDT and CDR2 is YNNKEL (reference sequence). This CDR3 is built from 18 residues. CDR3 region: CASSPRGSGNSRYNEQFF. Written as DNA, the CDR3 is TGTGCCAGCAGCCCCCGGGGTAGCGGCAATAGCCGGTACAATGAGCAGTTCTTC.

The chain employs TRBV4-2 and TRBJ2-7, with D tentatively TRBD1 or TRBD2 (5 bases each). The CDR3 runs to 16 residues. The V end was cut by 0 bases, the J end by 5 bases, with 17 bases between. The germline V gene encodes CDR1 LGHNA and CDR2 YNFKEQ. This CDR3 reads CASSQEGPGSPDEQYF. CDR3 in DNA: TGTGCCAGCAGCCAAGAGGGGCCAGGGAGTCCGGACGAGCAGTACTTC.

The CDR3 DNA follows: TGTGCCAGCAGTTTCTCCGGGACAGGGACTGGAAACACCATATATTTT. Translated: CASSFSGTGTGNTIYF. V and J are TRBV27 and TRBJ1-3, with TRBD1 matching over 9 bases. This CDR3 has 16 amino acids. The junction had 5 bases not matched to a gene; V was cut back by 3 bases and J by 2 bases. CDR1 is MNHEY, CDR2 SMNVEV, per germline (reference sequence).

The chain combines TRBV7-9 with TRBJ2-7; weak D call: TRBD1 (5 bases). Germline values: CDR1 SEHNR, CDR2 FQNEAQ (reference sequence). This CDR3 is built from 15 residues. The V and J ends lost 1 base and 4 bases respectively, with 14 bases between them. The CDR3 reads CASSLVVGSGYEQYF. The CDR3 DNA reads as TGTGCCAGCAGCTTAGTGGTTGGATCAGGGTACGAGCAGTACTTC.

This clonotype was seen many times. The CDR3 reads CASSLAGISYEQYF. The CDR3 DNA sequence: TGCGCCAGCAGCTTAGCGGGGATCTCCTACGAGCAGTACTTC. This chain connects TRBV5-1 to TRBJ2-7; 7 nucleotides agree with TRBD2. J gave up 0 bases and V 2 bases, and 2 bases lay outside the gene matches. The CDR3 has 14 amino acids. Looked up from germline, CDR1 is SGHRS and CDR2 is YFSETQ. Full variable domain (remainder filled in from reference TRBV5-1 and TRBJ2-7): KAGVTQTPRYLIKTRGQQVTLSCSPISGHRSVSWYQQTPGQGLQFLFEYFSETQRNKGNFPGRFSGRQFSNSRSEMNVSTLELGDSALYLCASSLAGISYEQYFGPGTRLTVT.

This clonotype was seen repeatedly, ten times or more. The chain has TRBV6-2 or TRBV6-3 and TRBJ2-2; 10 nucleotides match TRBD1. Germline V gene data show CDR1 as MNHEY and CDR2 as SVGEGT. The V and J ends lost 3 bases and 5 bases, in that order; junction bases with no gene match: 24. This CDR3 contains 22 residues. CDR3 bases: TGTGCCAGCAGTTATTCAAAACCGGGACAGGGGCGTGGAGGACTAGGGACCGGGGAGCTGTTTTTT. It is translated as CASSYSKPGQGRGGLGTGELFF.

This clonotype was counted only a few times. The junction does not match germline at one end; this may be a read error. This chain joins TRBV11-3 and TRBJ1-6; D unclear. Germline V gives CDR1 SGHNT, CDR2 YENEEA. The CDR3 has 15 amino acids. The DNA for the CDR3 is TGTGCCAGCAGCTTCGCAGCGGGTGTGAATTCACCCCCCCACTTT. It specifies CASSFAAGVNSPPHF.

V and J are TRBV25-1 and TRBJ1-2; a possible D gene is TRBD1 (5 bases). V lost 1 base to trimming and J lost 8 bases, with 20 bases between them. The CDR3 is 16 amino acids. CDR1 and CDR2 (germline): MGHDK, SYGVNS. The CDR3 sequence is CASSEWEKTGLGGYTF. The CDR3 DNA reads as TGTGCCAGCAGTGAATGGGAAAAAACAGGTTTGGGAGGCTACACCTTC.

This clonotype appeared a few times. Relative to the germline gene, one junction end is altered; a read error may explain this. The chain employs TRBV5-1 and TRBJ2-1, with a possible D match to TRBD2 (6 bases). The CDR3 is made up of 14 amino acids. Germline CDR1 reads SGHRS; CDR2 reads YFSETQ. DNA for the CDR3: TGCGCCAGCAGCTTGTGGGACTCCGACAATGAGCAGTTCTTC. This translates into CASSLWDSDNEQFF. The whole variable domain, filled in from reference TRBV5-1 and TRBJ2-1, reads KAGVTQTPRYLIKTRGQQVTLSCSPISGHRSVSWYQQTPGQGLQFLFEYFSETQRNKGNFPGRFSGRQFSNSRSEMNVSTLELGDSALYLCASSLWDSDNEQFFGPGTRLTVL.

This clonotype was picked up many times. V gene TRBV13 combines with J gene TRBJ1-6; D is possibly TRBD1 (6 bases). CDR1 is PRHDT and CDR2 is FYEKMQ in the germline V gene (reference sequence). CDR3 size: 14 residues. The V end lost 5 bases, the J end lost 7 bases, and 12 bases lay between the germline ends. The CDR3 is CASSVEDRNSPLHF. The DNA for the CDR3 is TGTGCCAGCAGCGTCGAAGACAGGAATTCACCCCTCCACTTT.

Many counts were recorded for this clonotype. The CDR3 nucleotides are TGTGCCAGCAGTTTTCCCCCCAGCGTTTTCGGCACCGGGGAGCTGTTTTTT. It encodes CASSFPPSVFGTGELFF. The rearrangement uses TRBV12-3 or TRBV12-4 and TRBJ2-2; D is unresolved. CDR3 size: 17 residues. V gave up 3 bases and J gave up 4 bases, with 18 bases separating them.

This chain links TRBV6-2 or TRBV6-3 with TRBJ2-5; D is ambiguous. CDR1 is MNHEY and CDR2 is SVGEGT in the germline V gene. The CDR3 runs 15 residues. V shed 0 bases and J shed 3 bases, with 11 bases lying between them. The CDR3 here is CASSYSNRRKETQYF. The DNA for the CDR3 is TGTGCCAGCAGTTACTCAAACCGGCGTAAAGAGACCCAGTACTTC.